Following are 8 T cell receptor beta chains from one sample sequenced in a study of cytomegalovirus exposure and HLA in healthy donors (TCRdb year 2017). Libraries were built with the immunoSEQ multiplex PCR assay. For the multiplex PCR, a mixture combining 60 forward primers for TCR Vbeta segments and 13 reverse primers for TCR Jbeta segments was used. In its TCRdb copy, this immuneACCESS table keeps in-frame sequences only and misses some clones. Where compared with another copy, unresolved V genes explain less than half of these, and the others have no known cause. In this sample the table shows around 78,000 clones, 63% of which occur a single time. The ten largest clones capture around 5% of the sample. The source material was PBMCs. The receptors come from a man aged 30 to 39 in good health and CMV-seropositive.

The chain employs TRBV2 and TRBJ1-3; D uncertain. The V gene lost 11 bases and the J gene lost 0 bases, with 14 bases spanning the gap. The germline CDR1 and CDR2 sequences are SNHLY and FYNNEI. This CDR3 is 14 amino acids long. The CDR3, as DNA: TGTGCCGCCAACCAACAGAGCTCTGGAAACACCATATATTTT. Its translation is CAANQQSSGNTIYF.

The chain uses TRBV7-2 and TRBJ2-1; no clear D. V dropped 3 bases and J dropped 1 base, with 10 bases sitting between them. Germline V gene data show CDR1 as SGHTA and CDR2 as FQGNSA. The CDR3 sequence is 15 residues long. Here the CDR3 DNA reads TGTGCCAGCAGCTTCATCAGTTCTTCCTACAATGAGCAGTTCTTC. It translates to CASSFISSSYNEQFF.

This clone was counted only a few times. The rearrangement links TRBV4-1 to TRBJ1-5; TRBD1 might be the D (5 bases). The CDR3 runs 14 residues. V was cut by 1 base and J by 6 bases, with 10 bases left in between. Germline-derived CDR1 and CDR2 are MGHRA and YSYEKL. The CDR3 nucleotides are TGCGCCAGCAGCCAAGGGGGGGTGTTTCAGCCCCAGCATTTT. This sequence encodes CASSQGGVFQPQHF.

This chain joins TRBV6-1 and TRBJ1-2; D not certain. Germline values: CDR1 MNHNS, CDR2 SASEGT. V lost 0 bases and J 9 bases, leaving 8 bases between the germline ends. This CDR3 is built from 12 residues. In DNA form, the CDR3 reads TGTGCCAGCAGTGAAGCGCGTCGAAGCTACACCTTC. This encodes CASSEARRSYTF.

This clone was detected a few times. V usage is TRBV5-6 and J usage is TRBJ1-2, with 8 bases fitting TRBD1. The CDR3 runs to 14 residues. J lost 7 bases, V lost 4 bases, and 9 bases had no gene match. Germline CDR1 is SGHDT and CDR2 is YYEEEE. CDR3 sequence reads: CASSPDRASRGYTF. The CDR3 DNA reads as TGTGCCAGCAGCCCGGACAGGGCGTCGCGTGGCTACACCTTC.

This clone was counted once. The chain recombines TRBV29-1 with TRBJ2-7, with TRBD2 matching over 9 bases. The CDR3 is made up of 15 amino acids. V was clipped by 0 bases and J by 3 bases; unmatched bases: 6. The germline CDR1 and CDR2 sequences are SQVTM and ANQGSEA. CDR3 DNA sequence: TGCAGCGTTGAAGATCGGTCTAGCGGGATCTACGAGCAGTACTTC. Its translation is CSVEDRSSGIYEQYF.

This rearrangement joins TRBV28 to TRBJ2-7; D gene uncertain. Germline assignment: CDR1 MDHEN and CDR2 SYDVKM. The CDR3 is made up of 11 amino acids. V gave up 3 bases and J gave up 2 bases, with 2 bases separating them. CDR3 nucleotide sequence: TGTGCCAGCAGTTTCGCCTACGAGCAGTACTTC. The encoded protein is CASSFAYEQYF.

The sample holds a few counts of this clone. This chain links TRBV14 with TRBJ2-1; D may be TRBD2 (5 bases). Germline V gives CDR1 SGHDN, CDR2 FVKESK. V was clipped by 5 bases and J by 5 bases, with 19 bases between them. The CDR3 extends over 16 amino acids. The DNA of the CDR3 is TGTGCCAGCAGCGGCCGACTACACACTTATCACAATGAGCAGTTCTTC. Its translation: CASSGRLHTYHNEQFF.